The sequence of this TCR beta chain was determined in a study of blood T cells in healthy people across ages. V was clipped by 0 bases and J by 6 bases; unmatched bases: 7. The CDR3 contains 14 residues. Germline assignment: CDR1 DFQATT and CDR2 SNEGSKA (reference sequence). The authors ran a second PCR of about 6 to 11 cycles using a sample-barcoded 5' primer and a J-beta primer mix. Every cDNA was tagged by a template-switch adaptor with 12 random nucleotides. CDR3-containing paired-end reads numbered at least 2.5 million in each sample. TCRdb independently ran MiXCR on the 5' RACE reads; one entry per CDR3 protein. This sample carries fewer than 2 million distinct CDR3 sequences, roughly two fifths of them seen once, and the ten largest clones take more than 20%. Study observations and caveats: A strong correlation between TCR beta diversity and naive T cell percentage was seen. Diversity estimates from one million T cells were considered underestimates.

Turning to this clonotype: What it binds is not known.

The sequenced sample consisted of blood. The genes are TRBV20-1 and TRBJ2-7; 8 bases fit TRBD2. The receptor comes from a human donor in good health. CDR3 sequence (DNA): TGCAGTGCTAGAGATTTAGCGGGGCTTGGCGAGCAGTACTTC. Protein: CSARDLAGLGEQYF.